A selection of T cell receptor beta chains follows, all from one sample in a study of Ad26.COV2.S vaccination and SARS-CoV-2 variants. Sequenced by immunoSEQ multiplex PCR; TCRdb stores in-frame clones only, minus some. Here the sample spans about half a million clones, nearly 90% being singletons. The input for sequencing was peripheral blood, taken in a trial of Ad26.COV2.S vaccine versus placebo. The receptors were gathered from a person between 18 and 59 years old who received the Ad26.COV2.S COVID-19 vaccine or a placebo. CDR3s include the opening cysteine and the closing phenylalanine or tryptophan. The D gene is left open where the match is weak. Size values are once, few and many counts, or a class for expanded clones, and some rows have none.

TRBD1 | TRBJ2-1 | TRBV3-1/TRBV3-2 | NA | 16 | CASSRSRTGLNNEQFF | TGTGCCAGCAGCCGCTCCCGGACAGGATTGAACAATGAGCAGTTCTTC
NA | TRBJ2-1 | TRBV5-1 | once | 13 | CASSLLQGNEQFF | TGCGCCAGCAGCCTACTACAGGGAAATGAGCAGTTCTTC
NA | TRBJ2-5 | TRBV5-1 | NA | 15 | CASTRGEVGQETQYF | TGCGCCAGCACTCGAGGGGAGGTGGGCCAAGAGACCCAGTACTTC
TRBD1 | TRBJ1-2 | TRBV19 | NA | 13 | CASSALQGDGYTF | TGTGCCAGTAGTGCCTTGCAGGGGGACGGCTACACCTTC
NA | TRBJ2-1 | TRBV29-1 | once | 12 | CSVPTRNNEQFF | TGCAGCGTACCAACTAGGAACAATGAGCAGTTCTTC
TRBD1 | TRBJ1-1 | TRBV19 | NA | 18 | CASSIATGGWVMNTEAFF | TGTGCCAGTAGTATCGCCACAGGGGGATGGGTCATGAACACTGAAGCTTTCTTT
TRBD1 | TRBJ1-1 | TRBV4-3 | NA | 17 | CASSRGQGKVLNTEAFF | TGCGCCAGCAGCCGGGGACAGGGCAAGGTTCTGAACACTGAAGCTTTCTTT
NA | TRBJ1-4 | TRBV7-9 | NA | 16 | CASSFLGEERFEKLFF | TGTGCCAGCAGCTTTCTCGGGGAGGAGCGGTTTGAAAAACTGTTTTTT
NA | TRBJ1-6 | TRBV19 | NA | 15 | CASSMQGSYNSPLHF | TGTGCCAGTAGTATGCAGGGGTCCTATAATTCACCCCTCCACTTT
NA | TRBJ2-7 | TRBV30 | NA | 12 | CAWSVRGYEQYF | TGTGCCTGGAGTGTACGAGGTTACGAGCAGTACTTC
NA | TRBJ1-4 | TRBV2 | NA | 15 | CASSEALGRREKLFF | TGTGCCAGCAGTGAAGCGCTCGGCAGAAGGGAAAAACTGTTTTTT
NA | TRBJ1-4 | TRBV19 | NA | 16 | CASSIGDGFLNEKLFF | TGTGCCAGTAGTATTGGGGACGGCTTCCTTAATGAAAAACTGTTTTTT
TRBD1 | TRBJ2-1 | TRBV9 | once | 15 | CASSHRDSAYNEQFF | TGTGCCAGCAGCCACCGGGACAGCGCTTACAATGAGCAGTTCTTC
NA | TRBJ2-7 | TRBV11-2 | once | 15 | CASSLVGGADYEQYF | TGTGCCAGCAGCTTAGTGGGGGGCGCGGACTACGAGCAGTACTTC
NA | TRBJ2-7 | TRBV4-1 | once | 15 | CASSQAAGQTYEQYF | TGCGCCAGCAGCCAAGCGGCGGGCCAAACCTACGAGCAGTACTTC
TRBD2 | TRBJ2-2 | TRBV11-3 | NA | 14 | CASSLGLGTGELFF | TGTGCCAGCAGCTTGGGACTAGGCACCGGGGAGCTGTTTTTT
TRBD1 | TRBJ2-7 | TRBV19 | NA | 14 | CASSIPGQYYEQYF | TGTGCCAGTAGTATCCCGGGACAGTACTACGAGCAGTACTTC
NA | TRBJ1-6 | TRBV4-3 | NA | 14 | CASSGHHDNSPLHF | TGCGCCAGCAGTGGACACCACGATAATTCACCCCTCCACTTT
NA | TRBJ2-1 | TRBV9 | NA | 14 | CASSVEVGRGEQFF | TGTGCCAGCAGCGTAGAGGTGGGCCGGGGTGAGCAGTTCTTC
NA | TRBJ1-2 | TRBV4-1 | NA | 17 | CASSPKTVAGGYYGYTF | TGCGCCAGCAGCCCTAAGACGGTGGCCGGGGGTTACTATGGCTACACCTTC
NA | TRBJ1-2 | TRBV27 | NA | 15 | CASSLAQGLLYGYTF | TGTGCCAGCAGTTTGGCGCAGGGACTTCTCTATGGCTACACCTTC
TRBD1 | TRBJ1-6 | TRBV27 | NA | 18 | CASSPKLVGQGLGSPLHF | TGTGCCAGCAGTCCGAAGCTCGTCGGACAGGGCCTTGGATCACCCCTCCACTTT
NA | TRBJ2-7 | TRBV11-2 | NA | 13 | CASSLDRQAEQYF | TGTGCCAGCAGCTTAGATAGACAGGCCGAGCAGTACTTC
NA | TRBJ1-2 | TRBV19 | NA | 15 | CASSGSRDTNYGYTF | TGTGCCAGTAGTGGAAGCCGGGACACTAACTATGGCTACACCTTC
NA | TRBJ2-1 | TRBV28 | NA | 16 | CASSIAGTLPSGEQFF | TGTGCCAGCAGTATCGCCGGGACCCTCCCTTCGGGTGAGCAGTTCTTC